This T cell receptor (beta chain) is drawn from a study of glioma-infiltrating T cells after dendritic cell vaccination (dated by TCRdb to 2015 to 2016). In the study overall: Of the 15 or so glioblastoma patients in the cohort, all drawn from Phase I and II dendritic cell vaccination trials, 9 were newly diagnosed and 6 had recurrent disease. Survival after dendritic cell vaccination was correlated with TCR sequencing metrics, such as TIL content and the overlap between tumor and blood repertoires. Three intradermal dendritic cell vaccine injections were administered to patients at biweekly intervals in the arm below the axilla. Deep sequencing of TCR beta CDR3 regions was used to quantify tumor-infiltrating lymphocyte content and compare tumor and blood repertoires in dendritic cell-vaccinated glioblastoma patients. Patients received autologous tumor lysate-pulsed dendritic cell vaccination between about 2003 and 2013. The vaccine was prepared from monocyte-derived dendritic cells that were cultured for approximately seven days with IL-4 and GM-CSF and then pulsed overnight with autologous tumor lysate.

As to this clone: It lacks a known antigen. No base quality values were provided; no much bigger clone lies one nucleotide off.

The germline V gene (reference sequence) sets CDR1 to GTSNPN and CDR2 to SVGIG. The CDR3, cysteine through phenylalanine, is 15 amino acids long. Kept here is only the CDR3 DNA, which spans 45 bases and is read in frame from base 1. V is reduced by 3 bases and J by 4 bases, leaving a spacing of 13 bases between them. What the time point label conveys for this sample: after dendritic cell vaccination, including at tumor progression/relapse. Patients were selected for having adequate residual fresh-frozen tumor tissue and more than two years of available survival data. An isocitrate dehydrogenase mutation was not carried by any of the glioblastoma patients, although molecular status was otherwise variable. PBMC collection took place before vaccination, two weeks after the third vaccination, and at tumor progression if progression occurred. The Qiagen DNeasy Blood extraction Kit was used for extraction of genomic DNA.

TCRB CDR3 regions were amplified from roughly 1.8 ug genomic DNA, or all available DNA if less, using the immunoSEQ assay. The multiplex PCR relied on 60 forward primers for TCR V beta segments and 13 reverse primers for J beta segments. Synthetic control templates were spiked into each sample at limiting dilution to estimate reads per starting template. The Illumina HiSeq System generated 87 bp sequencing reads. The published analysis was carried out like this. PCR and sequencing errors were removed by merging closely related sequences with a nearest neighbor algorithm. TCR overlap was defined as the percentage of unique tumor TCR beta sequences that were also present in the same patient's peripheral blood. Not all clones reach the TCRdb copy of this immuneACCESS table, which keeps in-frame sequences only. Checked studies attribute under half of the gap to unresolved V genes and leave the rest unexplained. For V, J and clone size, that table is used; D and trimming come from the DNA. Counted in this sample were around 100,000 clones; roughly four fifths of them appeared once. Under 8% of the sample lies in the top ten.

General findings and caveats noted by the study authors: The three-group TCR overlap response model was described as speculative and requiring prospective validation. The cohort was small and heterogeneous, with few patients having full blood and tumor sets and even fewer initial-recurrent tumor pairs. After dendritic cell vaccination, a higher estimated pretreatment TIL content predicted longer time to progression and longer overall survival. TCR clonality showed no direct relationship with survival, which suggests that a diverse polyclonal response may be important.

This TCR was recovered from a human donor with glioblastoma. This chain is built from TRBV30 and TRBJ1-6; a confident D gene designation cannot be given. Sample: blood, taken after dendritic cell vaccination. The CDR3 amino acid sequence is: CAWSQPSQYNSPLHF. In nucleotide form, the sequence is TGTGCCTGGAGCCAACCGTCACAGTATAATTCACCCCTCCACTTT.